These T cell receptor beta chains were read from a single sample in a study of PD-L1 blockade in urothelial cancer. Profiling relied on immunoSEQ multiplex PCR, and the TCRdb table lists in-frame clones only, not all of them. This sample has tens of thousands of clones, with around 80% found just once. The sequencing here drew on PBMCs, taken around atezolizumab (anti-PD-L1) treatment. Every receptor here comes from a man between 65 and 85 years old with urothelial cancer. Each CDR3 is given with its conserved first and last residue. Each record gives: J gene, clone size, D gene, V gene, CDR3 DNA, CDR3 protein. A D gene is named only where the DNA matches it firmly. Only some rows state a clone size, as once, few, many or a class for expanded clones.

>TRBJ2-3|NA|NA|TRBV7-3
TGTGCCAGCAGCTTGACCCGGGGTGGCACAGATACGCAGTATTTT
CASSLTRGGTDTQYF
>TRBJ1-1|NA|NA|TRBV27
TGTGCCAGCAGTTTAAACGCACTAAGCACTGAAGCTTTCTTT
CASSLNALSTEAFF
>TRBJ2-1|few|TRBD2|TRBV4-1
TGCGCCAGCAGCCAAGATAAATTGGGCGGGAGGGGGAATGAGCAGTTCTTC
CASSQDKLGGRGNEQFF
>TRBJ1-2|NA|TRBD1|TRBV27
TGTGCCAGCAGTTTTTTGGGACAGGGATCGGGCTACACCTTC
CASSFLGQGSGYTF
>TRBJ1-2|few|TRBD1|TRBV10-3
TGTGCCATCAGTGGCCGGGACAGTGATGGCTACACCTTC
CAISGRDSDGYTF
>TRBJ2-6|NA|TRBD1|TRBV5-1
TGCGCCAGCAGAGGGACAGGGTTAGATGGGGCCAACGTCCTGACTTTC
CASRGTGLDGANVLTF
>TRBJ1-4|NA|TRBD1|TRBV2
TGTGCCAGCACAAGCTACAGGGGATCTCCCGATAATGAAAAACTGTTTTTT
CASTSYRGSPDNEKLFF
>TRBJ2-1|NA|TRBD2|TRBV5-6
TGTGCCAGCAGCGGGGGTCCTAGCGGGGGGGCGTACAATGAGCAGTTCTTC
CASSGGPSGGAYNEQFF
>TRBJ2-1|NA|NA|TRBV5-1
TGCGCCAGCAGCCTGGGGACGGCGGGGCTTGAGCAGTTCTTC
CASSLGTAGLEQFF
>TRBJ2-2|NA|TRBD1|TRBV27
TGTGCCAGCAGCTCTTACAGGGGCACCGGGGAGCTGTTTTTT
CASSSYRGTGELFF
>TRBJ2-7|NA|TRBD2|TRBV7-2
TGTGCCAGCAGCTTAGAGAGGGCTAGCGGGAGCTACGAGCAGTACTTC
CASSLERASGSYEQYF
>TRBJ1-5|NA|TRBD1|TRBV6-6
TGTGCCAGCAGACCCGGGACAGGGTATCAGCCCCAGCATTTT
CASRPGTGYQPQHF
>TRBJ1-5|NA|NA|TRBV30
TGTGCCTGGGCTGGAGGGAGCAATCAGCCCCAGCATTTT
CAWAGGSNQPQHF
>TRBJ1-2|NA|TRBD1|TRBV11-1
TGTGCCAGCAGCTTGAACACCGACAGGGCCGGTGGCTACACCTTC
CASSLNTDRAGGYTF
>TRBJ2-2|NA|TRBD1|TRBV7-2
TGTGCCAGCGTAAAGACAGGGGGTTACACCGGGGAGCTGTTTTTT
CASVKTGGYTGELFF
>TRBJ1-1|NA|TRBD1|TRBV19
TGTGCCAGTACCGCGGGGGACAGGATCACTGAAGCTTTCTTT
CASTAGDRITEAFF
>TRBJ2-5|NA|NA|TRBV7-9
TGTGCCAGCAGCCCGCCCGCGGTCCAAGAGACCCAGTACTTC
CASSPPAVQETQYF
>TRBJ2-1|NA|TRBD1|TRBV7-9
TGTGCCAGCAGCTTAGCGACAGGACAGGGGAGAGATGAGCAGTTCTTC
CASSLATGQGRDEQFF
>TRBJ1-1|NA|TRBD1|TRBV9
TGTGCCAGCAGCCTACAGGGGACTGCGAACACTGAAGCTTTCTTT
CASSLQGTANTEAFF
>TRBJ2-3|NA|NA|TRBV4-3
TGCGCCAGCAGCCCCAGCGTTGTGCGTAATACGCAGTATTTT
CASSPSVVRNTQYF
>TRBJ2-7|NA|TRBD1|TRBV5-1
TGCGCCAGCAGCCGACGGGGACAGGGGCCTGGGGAGCAGTACTTC
CASSRRGQGPGEQYF
>TRBJ1-1|NA|NA|TRBV5-5
TGTGCCAGCGCCCGGGGAGGCCAGCGCACTGAAGCTTTCTTT
CASARGGQRTEAFF
>TRBJ2-2|once|TRBD1|TRBV7-3
TGTGCCAGCAGCTCCACCCCGCGGACAGGGGGCAACACCGGGGAGCTGTTTTTT
CASSSTPRTGGNTGELFF
>TRBJ2-1|NA|TRBD2|TRBV7-7
TGTGCCAGCAGCTTAGAAGTACTAGCGGCAGCTGAGCAGTTCTTC
CASSLEVLAAAEQFF
>TRBJ2-3|NA|NA|TRBV6-1
TGTGCCAGCAGTGAAGTCGGGGTAGATACGCAGTATTTT
CASSEVGVDTQYF
>TRBJ1-4|NA|NA|TRBV4-1
TGCGCCAGCAGCTCGAATCAGGCAGGGGTAGGGGAAAAACTGTTTTTT
CASSSNQAGVGEKLFF
>TRBJ2-3|once|TRBD2|TRBV5-1
TGCGCCAGCAGCTTGGAATTCGGGGGAGGGCTCTGGTATTTT
CASSLEFGGGLWYF
>TRBJ2-1|NA|NA|TRBV2
TGTGCCAGCAGTGAAAGGGCTAGCGCGGTAGTCGATGAGCAGTTCTTC
CASSERASAVVDEQFF
>TRBJ2-1|few|NA|TRBV7-6
TGTGCCAGCAGTATTAGAGGGAGCTCCTACAATGAGCAGTTCTTC
CASSIRGSSYNEQFF
>TRBJ2-3|NA|NA|TRBV7-9
TGTGCCAGCAGCTGGGACAACACAGATACGCAGTATTTT
CASSWDNTDTQYF
>TRBJ1-1|NA|TRBD1|TRBV7-2
TGTGCCAGCAGCCCAAGGACAGGGCGGGACACTGAAGCTTTCTTT
CASSPRTGRDTEAFF
>TRBJ1-5|NA|TRBD1|TRBV19
TGTGCCAGTAGTCCGACAGGGGGCATAGGCAATCAGCCCCAGCATTTT
CASSPTGGIGNQPQHF
>TRBJ2-5|once|NA|TRBV5-1
TGCGCCAGCAGCCGTCCCCGGAGTAGGCAAAGGCAAGAGACCCAGTACTTC
CASSRPRSRQRQETQYF
>TRBJ2-1|NA|TRBD2|TRBV5-4
TGTGCCAGCAGCATAAGGACTAGCGCCCCATTCTTC
CASSIRTSAPFF
>TRBJ1-1|NA|NA|TRBV11-2
TGTGCCAGCAGCTTAGGTAGACAGCAGAACACTGAAGCTTTCTTT
CASSLGRQQNTEAFF
>TRBJ2-7|NA|NA|TRBV7-3
TGTGCCAGCAGCTTTGGGCCGAGCTCCTACGAGCAGTACTTC
CASSFGPSSYEQYF
>TRBJ2-1|NA|NA|TRBV6-1
TGTGCCAGCAGTGAACTGCTGCAGGCTAATTACAATGAGCAGTTCTTC
CASSELLQANYNEQFF
>TRBJ2-3|NA|NA|TRBV19
TGTGCCAGTCAAAAGGGGCTTCGGGATACGCAGTATTTT
CASQKGLRDTQYF
>TRBJ2-2|NA|TRBD2|TRBV13
TGTGCCAGCAGCTTAGATCAATGGGGACTAGCGAATAACACCGGGGAGCTGTTTTTT
CASSLDQWGLANNTGELFF
>TRBJ2-2|NA|TRBD1|TRBV6-6
TGTGCCAGCAGCACCGGGACAGGGAGCACCGGGGAGCTGTTTTTT
CASSTGTGSTGELFF
>TRBJ1-5|few|NA|TRBV6-5
TGTGCCAGCAGTCTAGACAGGAATGGCAATCAGCCCCAGCATTTT
CASSLDRNGNQPQHF